This T cell receptor (beta chain) was captured in a study of shared clonotypes between healthy human individuals (dated by TCRdb to 2019 to 2021). Notes on the research overall: The cohort comprised a couple of women and a few men aged 18 to 49 years. For each donor, CD4 naive and CD4 memory were each given three plates, CD8 naive was given two plates, and CD8 memory was given one plate. The study deeply sequenced blood TCR repertoires of about 5 healthy adults to estimate repertoire size and the extent of clonotype sharing between individuals. Libraries were prepared and TCR repertoires were sequenced by different laboratories using diverse techniques, in order to increase sequencing depth and limit assay-specific biases. Each donor's leukapheresis produced roughly between roughly 0.85 and 10 billion PBMCs. Here is what the overall study found, with its caveats: Incomplete sequencing was indicated by rarefaction of sorted-subset datasets, despite the large sequencing depth. About 5% of naive CD4, 3.5% of naive CD8, 2.3% of memory CD4, and 0.4% of memory CD8 clonotypes were shared across a few donors. Based on pairwise subsampling, the degree of clonotype sharing among donors was expected to be affected by sequencing depth. Naive subsets generally had larger estimated clonotype richness than memory subsets. The small number of donors limited the genetic and exposure-history diversity represented. Compared with non-shared clonotypes, the clonotypes found in all four sorted-subset donors had higher generation probabilities. Sampling was restricted to blood, and TCR repertoires in tissue are likely to differ from TCR repertoires in blood.

The V end loses 0 bases and the J end loses 13 bases, and a stretch of 11 bases separates them. Counted from cysteine to phenylalanine, this CDR3 has 12 amino acids. The only DNA kept is the CDR3, 36 bases in frame from the first base. CDR1 and CDR2 were assigned from the germline V gene as SGDLS and YYNGEE. Comment on this clone: The clone's antigen remains unknown. There are no base qualities to consult, and no much larger clone falls within one base.

Using the deep immunoSEQ assay, TCR CDR3 regions were amplified from genomic DNA by multiplex PCR. Extracted genomic DNA from each cell subset was distributed evenly across all wells of several immunoSEQ 96-well plates, and each plate was treated as a replicate. For sorted subsets, 200 to 250 ng of genomic DNA, equivalent to tens of thousands of T cell genomes, went into each replicate PCR. Purified libraries were measured with a Qubit 3.0 fluorometer, size-checked on a Bioanalyzer 2100, and measured again with the KAPA Library Quantification kit. A separate single-read 150-cycle Illumina NextSeq 550 flow cell was used to sequence each immunoSEQ 96-well plate. As for the original processing: Because the immunoSEQ output included only junctional sequences and no quality scores, the filtering could not be the same as the filtering used for full-length reads. To assign V/J genes and CDR3, sequences were annotated against IMGT germline references using PyIR, a Python wrapper for IgBLAST v1.9. Any read was removed if the V/J assignment was weak (E-value above 1e-6), the CDR3 was missing, or the read contained stop codons, out-of-frame junctions, or ambiguous translated residues. V3J clonotypes were defined as sequences sharing the same inferred V gene, J gene, and CDR3 amino acid sequence. To compute the percentage overlap between repertoires, the number of shared unique clonotypes was divided by the size of the smaller repertoire. Three approaches were used to assess repertoire richness: RTK rarefaction, the Chao1 estimator, and Recon v2.1 estimates of unobserved clonotypes. OLGA was used to compute generation probabilities for all TCRbeta clonotypes that the gDNA method yielded from a handful of donors. TCRdb obtained this table from immuneACCESS and retained in-frame rearrangements with V and J assigned. These tables miss some clones; where compared with another copy, unresolved V genes account for less than half of the shortfall, and the remainder is unexplained. V, J and clone size were drawn from that table, and D and trimming were deduced from the DNA. The sample profile shows 1.5 million to 2.5 million clones; around 96% of them were found once. Less than 1.5% of the sample belongs to the ten largest clones.

CD8 naive samples consisted of CD45RO-negative cells that were positively selected for CCR7, yielding a CD45RA+CCR7+ population without TemRA cells. Donors were healthy HIV-negative adults with no recently reported acute infections or vaccinations. All donors were Caucasian adults living in Nashville, Tennessee, USA. Blood was collected by leukapheresis, and PBMCs were isolated by Ficoll-Histopaque density gradient centrifugation and then cryopreserved in liquid nitrogen vapor phase. Analytical flow cytometry was used to check the purity and quantity of every magnetically sorted T cell population. Genomic DNA was isolated from every sorted fraction and measured by UV absorbance on a Nanodrop 2000c.

The sequence was obtained from a young man in good health. The sample consisted of naive CD8+ T cells sorted from blood. Sample cell subset or site, as interpreted from the label and publication: CD45RA+CCR7+. The rearranged segments are TRBV9 and TRBJ2-1, and TRBD2 may be the D gene, going by 5 matching bases. The CDR3 loop reads CASSVGGELQFF. The DNA sequence is given as TGTGCCAGCAGCGTAGGTGGGGAGTTACAGTTCTTC.